Shown below are 15 T cell receptor beta chains from a single sample sequenced in a study of vaccination and CD4 T cells after COVID-19. No cognate antigen is known for these TCRs. Treatment noted: approximately nine-day PBMC culture with coronavirus spike peptide pools or control peptides (ViraFEST assay). The Oncomine TCR Beta short-read assay was applied to DNA of cultured CD4+ T cells. TCRdb reprocessed the PCR reads via MiXCR and lists one record per CDR3 protein. Among some 17,000 distinct CDR3 sequences, less than 50% were seen once, and the ten largest hold 8.4%. Material: CD4+ T cells from blood, cultured in vitro. The receptor source for this set is a human donor who had recovered from COVID-19.

The rearrangement joins TRBV30 to TRBJ2-3; no definite D call. V lost 0 bases, J lost 1 base, and 11 bases lay in between. Germline lookup yields CDR1 GTSNPN and CDR2 SVGIG (reference sequence). The CDR3 sequence is 15 residues long. CDR3 sequence reads: CAWSVSFSGTDTQYF. Written as DNA, the CDR3 is TGTGCCTGGAGTGTTAGCTTTTCAGGCACAGATACGCAGTATTTT.

With respect to this clonotype: At one end, the junction sequence differs from germline, possibly due to a read error. The V gene is TRBV20-1, the J gene TRBJ1-6; possible D gene TRBD1, 5 bases. This CDR3 is 14 amino acids long. CDR1 and CDR2 (germline): DFQATT, SNEGSKA (reference sequence). The CDR3 protein is CSATLGRDNPPLHF. For the CDR3, the DNA is TGCAGTGCTACTCTGGGGCGGGATAATCCACCCCTCCACTTT.

About this clonotype: At one end, the junction sequence differs from germline, possibly due to a read error. V gene TRBV7-7 combines with J gene TRBJ2-2, with a tentative D call TRBD1 (6 bases). The length of the CDR3 is 15 residues. The germline V gene encodes CDR1 SSHAT and CDR2 FNYEAQ (reference sequence). The CDR3 DNA reads as TGTGCTAGCAGCTTAACAGGGAGAAACACCGGGGAGCTGTTTTTT. This codes for CASSLTGRNTGELFF.

V is TRBV27 and J is TRBJ2-7; D gene ambiguous. Germline CDR1 MNHEY, CDR2 SMNVEV (reference sequence). The CDR3 covers 14 residues. Trimming removed 4 bases at V and 2 bases at J, with 12 bases between. DNA of the CDR3: TGTGCCAGCAGTTGGCCAAGCCTGGCCTACGAGCAGTACTTC. Its protein is CASSWPSLAYEQYF.

The V call is TRBV7-9, the J call TRBJ1-6; unclear D gene. The germline gives CDR1 SEHNR, CDR2 FQNEAQ (reference sequence). The V end lost 2 bases, the J end lost 6 bases, and 20 bases lay between the germline ends. This CDR3 is built from 18 residues. This CDR3 reads CASSLSSASQSFNSPLHF. In nucleotides, the CDR3 is TGTGCCAGCAGCTTATCCTCCGCGTCACAGAGCTTTAATTCACCCCTCCACTTT.

The chain employs TRBV20-1 and TRBJ2-7; 7 bases are a match to TRBD2. After removal of 6 bases from V and 0 bases from J, the junction contained 5 bases not matched to a gene. The CDR3 extends over 13 amino acids. Germline values: CDR1 DFQATT, CDR2 SNEGSKA (reference sequence). The CDR3 region has the DNA TGCAGTGCCCTCGGGACTACCTCCTACGAGCAGTACTTC. Encoded protein: CSALGTTSYEQYF.

The J gene is TRBJ2-7, the V gene TRBV20-1; 11 nucleotides align to TRBD1. V lost 6 bases and J lost 3; bases outside the gene matches: 7. This CDR3 contains 14 residues. Germline V gives CDR1 DFQATT, CDR2 SNEGSKA (reference sequence). The CDR3: CSADAGTGGYEQYF. DNA of the CDR3: TGCAGTGCCGACGCCGGGACAGGGGGCTACGAGCAGTACTTC.

V is TRBV11-2 and J is TRBJ2-5; no clear D. Trimming removed 3 bases at V and 2 bases at J, with 7 bases between. The CDR3 has 13 residues. Germline CDR1 reads SGHAT; CDR2 reads FQNNGV. The CDR3 sequence: CASSFRAQETQYF. Here the CDR3 DNA reads TGTGCCAGCAGCTTTCGTGCGCAAGAGACCCAGTACTTC.

V is TRBV7-9 and J is TRBJ2-2; TRBD1 agrees at 8 bases. The CDR3 has 16 residues. Germline CDR1 reads SEHNR; CDR2 reads FQNEAQ (reference sequence). With 5 bases clipped from V and 7 bases from J, the junction kept 12 bases outside the gene matches. For the CDR3, the DNA is TGTGCCAGCAGCCGAAGGACAGGGATAATGGGCGGGGAGCTGTTTTTT. Encoded protein: CASSRRTGIMGGELFF.

The chain has TRBV7-9 and TRBJ1-5, with a possible D match to TRBD1 (6 bases). V lost 4 bases, J lost 8 bases, and 9 bases lay in between. This CDR3 has 12 amino acids. CDR1 is SEHNR, CDR2 FQNEAQ, per germline (reference sequence). The CDR3 DNA sequence: TGTGCCAGCAGCTCCAGGGACAAGCCCCAGCATTTT. This gives the protein CASSSRDKPQHF.

This clonotype is labeled medium-sized. The V call is TRBV24-1, the J call TRBJ2-5; tentatively, D is TRBD1 (8 bases). The CDR3 runs to 16 residues. CDR1 is KGHDR and CDR2 is SFDVKD in the germline V gene. V was trimmed by 6 bases and J by 2 bases, leaving 18 bases between them. The chain's CDR3 is CATSLGGDRLQETQYF. CDR3 DNA sequence: TGTGCCACCAGTTTGGGAGGGGACAGGCTTCAAGAGACCCAGTACTTC.

The chain uses TRBV7-9 and TRBJ1-4; TRBD1 matches 7 bases. The CDR3 sequence is 15 residues long. The V segment lost 7 bases and the J segment 3 bases; nucleotides outside the gene matches: 8. The germline V gene has CDR1 SEHNR and CDR2 FQNEAQ (reference sequence). The CDR3 loop reads CASIGIDRANEKLFF. Written as DNA, the CDR3 is TGTGCCAGCATTGGCATCGACAGGGCTAATGAAAAACTGTTTTTT.

This clonotype was recorded a few times. The V and J genes are TRBV6-1 and TRBJ2-2; 9 positions match TRBD2. V lost 6 bases, J lost 4 bases, and 6 bases stayed unmatched. The CDR3 consists of 15 residues. CDR1 MNHNS and CDR2 SASEGT come from the germline V gene. The CDR3 nucleotides are TGTGCCAGCAGGGCCGGACTAGCGACCACCGGGGAGCTGTTTTTT. Its protein is CASRAGLATTGELFF.

Only a few counts were recorded for this clonotype. The V and J genes are TRBV20-1 and TRBJ2-1, with 11 positions matching TRBD2. V trimming: 5 bases; J trimming: 3 bases; junction bases outside the gene matches: 3. The CDR3 is 14 amino acids. Germline assignment: CDR1 DFQATT and CDR2 SNEGSKA (reference sequence). The CDR3 DNA is TGCAGTGCTGGGGGACTAGCGGACTACAATGAGCAGTTCTTC. It encodes CSAGGLADYNEQFF.

The rearrangement uses TRBV12-3 or TRBV12-4 and TRBJ1-1; D is ambiguous. The CDR3 is 18 amino acids. The V and J ends lost 3 bases and 0 bases respectively, with 20 bases between them. Here the CDR3 reads CASSFDLESRLLNTEAFF. In DNA form, the CDR3 reads TGTGCCAGCAGTTTCGACCTGGAGTCACGTCTGTTGAACACTGAAGCTTTCTTT.